The 9 T cell receptor beta chains below all came from one sample that was sequenced in a study of control samples from healthy donors and cancer patients. The data were produced by immunoSEQ multiplex PCR, yet TCRdb's version contains in-frame clones alone and is incomplete. The sample consists of about 160,000 clones, 96% of them appearing once. Sequencing input: blood. The receptors stem from a woman aged 25-40 years in good health.

The chain combines TRBV5-5 with TRBJ1-2; 8 positions match TRBD1. V was clipped by 0 bases and J by 4 bases; unmatched bases: 11. CDR3 length equals 17 residues. Germline V gene sequence: CDR1 SGHKS, CDR2 YYEKEE (reference sequence). The CDR3 loop is CASSLGGRMTGAYGYTF. The DNA for the CDR3 is TGTGCCAGCAGCTTGGGCGGGAGAATGACAGGGGCCTATGGCTACACCTTC.

V and J are TRBV30 and TRBJ2-7; 9 bases line up with TRBD2. V lost 1 base and J lost 2; bases outside the gene matches: 3. Per germline, CDR1 GTSNPN and CDR2 SVGIG (reference sequence). The CDR3 totals 14 residues. The CDR3 sequence is CAWSEGGRAYEQYF. CDR3 bases: TGTGCCTGGAGTGAGGGCGGGAGGGCCTACGAGCAGTACTTC. Using reference TRBV30 and TRBJ2-7 for the parts outside the CDR3, the full variable domain is SQTIHQWPATLVQPVGSPLSLECTVEGTSNPNLYWYRQAAGRGLQLLFYSVGIGQISSEVPQNLSASRPQDRQFILSSKKLLLSDSGFYLCAWSEGGRAYEQYFGPGTRLTVT.

This clone was observed once. The genes are TRBV27 and TRBJ2-2; D not resolved. Germline V gene data show CDR1 as MNHEY and CDR2 as SMNVEV (reference sequence). The germline V and J ends were trimmed by 2 bases and 5 bases, with 12 bases remaining between them. The CDR3 loop spans 15 amino acids. The CDR3 nucleotides are TGTGCCAGCAGTTTAAAGGCCCTAGGGACCGGGGAGCTGTTTTTT. This translates into CASSLKALGTGELFF.

The rearrangement uses TRBV27 and TRBJ2-6; 11 positions agree with TRBD2. The CDR3 has 19 amino acids. With 7 bases clipped from V and 0 bases from J, the junction kept 11 bases outside the gene matches. Germline values: CDR1 MNHEY, CDR2 SMNVEV (reference sequence). The CDR3 protein is CASTRELAGASSGANVLTF. The CDR3 nucleotides are TGTGCCAGCACTAGGGAACTAGCGGGGGCCTCCTCTGGGGCCAACGTCCTGACTTTC.

V is TRBV24-1 and J is TRBJ2-5; 9 bases align to TRBD1. The CDR3 runs to 15 residues. Per germline, CDR1 KGHDR and CDR2 SFDVKD. V lost 6 bases to trimming and J lost 5 bases; unmatched junction nucleotides: 9. The CDR3 reads CATSLGQGNGETQYF. The CDR3 region has the DNA TGTGCCACCAGTTTGGGACAGGGCAACGGGGAGACCCAGTACTTC.

This chain joins TRBV28 and TRBJ2-3; 7 bases agree with TRBD2. J lost 2 bases, V lost 3 bases, and 8 bases had no gene match. There are 16 residues in the CDR3. In germline, CDR1 is MDHEN, CDR2 SYDVKM. CDR3 amino acids: CASSFLASGDTDTQYF. The CDR3, as DNA: TGTGCCAGCAGTTTCTTGGCTAGCGGAGACACAGATACGCAGTATTTT. Full variable domain (missing parts from reference TRBV28 and TRBJ2-3): DVKVTQSSRYLVKRTGEKVFLECVQDMDHENMFWYRQDPGLGLRLIYFSYDVKMKEKGDIPEGYSVSREKKERFSLILESASTNQTSMYLCASSFLASGDTDTQYFGPGTRLTVL.

The genes are TRBV5-1 and TRBJ1-3; D perhaps matches TRBD1 (5 bases). V lost 4 bases and J 4 bases, leaving 15 bases between the germline ends. CDR1 and CDR2 from the germline V gene are SGHRS and YFSETQ. The CDR3 length is 15 residues. CDR3 residues: CASSTGTLAGNTIYF. CDR3 DNA: TGCGCCAGCAGCACCGGGACTCTAGCAGGAAACACCATATATTTT. The whole variable domain, filled in from reference TRBV5-1 and TRBJ1-3, reads KAGVTQTPRYLIKTRGQQVTLSCSPISGHRSVSWYQQTPGQGLQFLFEYFSETQRNKGNFPGRFSGRQFSNSRSEMNVSTLELGDSALYLCASSTGTLAGNTIYFGEGSWLTVV.

The chain uses TRBV7-9 and TRBJ1-6, with 8 bases aligning to TRBD1. Trimming cost V 5 bases and J 9 bases; bases outside gene matches: 9. Looked up from germline, CDR1 is SEHNR and CDR2 is FQNEAQ (reference sequence). CDR3 length: 15 residues. The CDR3 DNA sequence: TGTGCCAGCAGCCCCGTAGGACAGGGCTCTTCACCCCTCCACTTT. It yields the protein CASSPVGQGSSPLHF.

The V gene is TRBV2, the J gene TRBJ2-5; D possibly corresponds to TRBD1 (6 bases). Germline values: CDR1 SNHLY, CDR2 FYNNEI. Trimming pared 4 bases from V and 2 bases from J, leaving 11 bases between. This CDR3 comprises 14 residues. CDR3 protein: CASSADRPQETQYF. CDR3 nucleotide sequence: TGTGCCAGCAGTGCTGACAGGCCACAAGAGACCCAGTACTTC.